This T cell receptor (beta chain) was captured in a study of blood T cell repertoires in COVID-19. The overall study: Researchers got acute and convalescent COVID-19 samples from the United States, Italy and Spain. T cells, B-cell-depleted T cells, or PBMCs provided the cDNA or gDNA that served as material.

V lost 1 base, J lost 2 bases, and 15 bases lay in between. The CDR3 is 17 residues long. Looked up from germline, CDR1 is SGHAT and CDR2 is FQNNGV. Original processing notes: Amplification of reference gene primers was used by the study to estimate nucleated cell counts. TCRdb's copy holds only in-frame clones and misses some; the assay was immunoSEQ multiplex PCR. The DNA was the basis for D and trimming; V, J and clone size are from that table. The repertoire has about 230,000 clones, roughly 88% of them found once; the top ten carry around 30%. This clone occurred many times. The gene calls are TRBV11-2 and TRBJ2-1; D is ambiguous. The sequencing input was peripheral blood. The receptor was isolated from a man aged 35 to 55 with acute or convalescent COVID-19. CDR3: CASSLVAQTRTYNEQFF. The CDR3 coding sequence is TGTGCCAGCAGCTTAGTGGCCCAGACACGGACCTACAATGAGCAGTTCTTC.